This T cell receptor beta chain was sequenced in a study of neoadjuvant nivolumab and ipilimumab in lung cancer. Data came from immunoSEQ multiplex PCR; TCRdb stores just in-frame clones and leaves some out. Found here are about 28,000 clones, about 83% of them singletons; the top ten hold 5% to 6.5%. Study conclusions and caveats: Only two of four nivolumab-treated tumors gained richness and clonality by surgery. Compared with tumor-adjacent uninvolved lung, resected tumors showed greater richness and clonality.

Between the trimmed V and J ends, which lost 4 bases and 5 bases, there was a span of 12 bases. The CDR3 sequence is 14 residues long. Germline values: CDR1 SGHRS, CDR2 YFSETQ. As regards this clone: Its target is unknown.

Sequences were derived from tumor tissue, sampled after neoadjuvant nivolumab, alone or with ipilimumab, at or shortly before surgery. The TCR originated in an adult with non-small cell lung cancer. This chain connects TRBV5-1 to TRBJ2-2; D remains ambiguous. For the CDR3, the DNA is TGCGCCAGCAGCGACGCCCGGTTGACCGGGGAGCTGTTTTTT. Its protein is CASSDARLTGELFF.